Detailed here is one T cell receptor beta chain. Its cognate antigen is unknown. Germline V gives CDR1 SGHVS, CDR2 FQNEAQ. This CDR3 comprises 15 residues. The ends were cut back, 5 bases at V and 6 bases at J, with 16 bases in the middle. The protocol was immunoSEQ multiplex PCR, while the TCRdb copy is restricted to in-frame clones and leaves out a portion. The table lists fewer than 70,000 clones, around three quarters of them singletons, with more than 8.5% in the top ten. This entry comes from a study of radiotherapy plus CTLA-4 blockade in lung cancer. Overall study context: Objective responses were documented in around 19% of patients, with disease control in 31%.

Overall study findings and caveats: There was expansion of tumor-derived TCR clones in blood after radiotherapy plus ipilimumab.

Material: peripheral blood, obtained from a patient treated with radiotherapy plus ipilimumab. The receptor was isolated from a human donor with non-small cell lung cancer who had a complete response to radiotherapy plus ipilimumab. The rearrangement links TRBV7-8 to TRBJ2-2; possible D gene TRBD1, 5 bases. The CDR3 sequence is CASSQGRFRAGELFF. As DNA, the CDR3 is TGTGCCAGCAGCCAGGGCAGATTTAGGGCCGGGGAGCTGTTTTTT.